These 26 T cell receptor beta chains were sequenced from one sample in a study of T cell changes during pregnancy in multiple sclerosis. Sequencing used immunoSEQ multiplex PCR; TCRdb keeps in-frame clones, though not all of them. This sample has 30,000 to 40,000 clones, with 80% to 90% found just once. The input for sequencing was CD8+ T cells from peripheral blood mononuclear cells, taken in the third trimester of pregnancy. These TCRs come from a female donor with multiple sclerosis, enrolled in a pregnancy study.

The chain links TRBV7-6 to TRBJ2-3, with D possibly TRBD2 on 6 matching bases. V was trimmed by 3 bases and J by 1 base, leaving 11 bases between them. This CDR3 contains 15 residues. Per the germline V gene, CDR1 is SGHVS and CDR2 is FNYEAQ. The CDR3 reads CASSFTGGGTDTQYF. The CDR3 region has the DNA TGTGCCAGCAGCTTTACAGGAGGGGGCACAGATACGCAGTATTTT.

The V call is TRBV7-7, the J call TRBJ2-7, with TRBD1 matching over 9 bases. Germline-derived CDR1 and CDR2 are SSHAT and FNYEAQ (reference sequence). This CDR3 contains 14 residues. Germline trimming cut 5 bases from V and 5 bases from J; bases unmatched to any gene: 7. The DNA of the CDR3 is TGTGCCAGCAGCCCAACGGGACAGGGAAACGAGCAGTACTTC. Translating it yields CASSPTGQGNEQYF.

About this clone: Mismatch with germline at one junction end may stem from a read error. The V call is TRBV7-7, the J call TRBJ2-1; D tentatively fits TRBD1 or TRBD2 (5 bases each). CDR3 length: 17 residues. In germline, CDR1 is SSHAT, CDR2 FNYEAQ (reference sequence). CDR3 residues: CASSLGVGEGYHNEQFF. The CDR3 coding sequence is TGTGCTAGCAGCTTAGGGGTGGGTGAGGGTTACCACAATGAGCAGTTCTTC.

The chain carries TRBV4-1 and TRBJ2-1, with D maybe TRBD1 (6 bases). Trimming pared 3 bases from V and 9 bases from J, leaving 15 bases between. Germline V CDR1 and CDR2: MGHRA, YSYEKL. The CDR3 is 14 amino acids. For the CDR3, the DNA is TGCGCCAGCAGCCAGCCGACAGGTATGCTTGAGCAGTTCTTC. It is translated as CASSQPTGMLEQFF.

CDR3 DNA sequence: TGTGCCAGCAGTCGGGGGACTTCCTACAATGAGCAGTTCTTC. Translating gives CASSRGTSYNEQFF. V is TRBV6-4 and J is TRBJ2-1; D perhaps matches TRBD2 (6 bases). The CDR3 spans 14 residues. Germline V gene sequence: CDR1 MRHNA, CDR2 SNTAGT. With 5 bases removed from V and 1 base from J, the gap between germline ends came to 9 bases.

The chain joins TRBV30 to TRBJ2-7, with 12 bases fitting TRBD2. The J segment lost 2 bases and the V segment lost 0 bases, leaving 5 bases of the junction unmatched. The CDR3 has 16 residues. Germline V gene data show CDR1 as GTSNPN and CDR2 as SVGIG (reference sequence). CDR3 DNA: TGTGCCTGGAGTGTAAAACTAGCGGGGGGAACCTACGAGCAGTACTTC. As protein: CAWSVKLAGGTYEQYF.

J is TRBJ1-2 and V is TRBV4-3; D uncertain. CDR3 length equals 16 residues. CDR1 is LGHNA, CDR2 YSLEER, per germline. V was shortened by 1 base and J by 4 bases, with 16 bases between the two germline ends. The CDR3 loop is CASSQAADGIRYGYTF. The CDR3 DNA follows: TGCGCCAGCAGCCAAGCCGCCGACGGGATCCGCTATGGCTACACCTTC.

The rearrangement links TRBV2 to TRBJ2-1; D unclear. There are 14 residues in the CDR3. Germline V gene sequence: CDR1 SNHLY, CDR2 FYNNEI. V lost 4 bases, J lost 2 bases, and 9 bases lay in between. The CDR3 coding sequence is TGTGCCAGCAGTGGGGTTGCGGCCTACAATGAGCAGTTCTTC. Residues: CASSGVAAYNEQFF.

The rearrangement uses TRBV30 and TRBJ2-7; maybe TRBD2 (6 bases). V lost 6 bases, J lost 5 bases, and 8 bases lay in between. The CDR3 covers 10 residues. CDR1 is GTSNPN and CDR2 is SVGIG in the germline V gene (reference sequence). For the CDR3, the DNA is TGTGCCTGTGGAGGGGACGAGCAGTACTTC. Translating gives CACGGDEQYF.

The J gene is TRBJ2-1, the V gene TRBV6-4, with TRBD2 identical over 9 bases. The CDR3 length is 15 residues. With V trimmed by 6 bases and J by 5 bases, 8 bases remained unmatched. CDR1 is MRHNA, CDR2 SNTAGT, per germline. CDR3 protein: CASSDVAGVNNEQFF. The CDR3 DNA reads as TGTGCCAGCAGCGACGTAGCGGGGGTTAACAATGAGCAGTTCTTC.

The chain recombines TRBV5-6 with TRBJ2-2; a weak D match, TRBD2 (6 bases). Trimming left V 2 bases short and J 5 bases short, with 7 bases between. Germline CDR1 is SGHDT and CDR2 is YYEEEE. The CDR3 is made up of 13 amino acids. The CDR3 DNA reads TGTGCCAGCAGCTTTAGCGGTACCGGGGAGCTGTTTTTT. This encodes CASSFSGTGELFF.

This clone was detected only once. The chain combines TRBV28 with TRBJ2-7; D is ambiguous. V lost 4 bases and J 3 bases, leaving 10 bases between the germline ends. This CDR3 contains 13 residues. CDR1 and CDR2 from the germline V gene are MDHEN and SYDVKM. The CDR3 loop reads CASSSPQFYEQYF. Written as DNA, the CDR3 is TGTGCCAGCAGTTCACCACAGTTCTACGAGCAGTACTTC.

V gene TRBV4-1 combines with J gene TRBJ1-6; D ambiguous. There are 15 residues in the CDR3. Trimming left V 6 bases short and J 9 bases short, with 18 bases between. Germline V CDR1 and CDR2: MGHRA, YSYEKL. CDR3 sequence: CASRALEEVGSPLHF. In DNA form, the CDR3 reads TGCGCCAGCAGGGCCCTCGAGGAGGTTGGTTCACCCCTCCACTTT.

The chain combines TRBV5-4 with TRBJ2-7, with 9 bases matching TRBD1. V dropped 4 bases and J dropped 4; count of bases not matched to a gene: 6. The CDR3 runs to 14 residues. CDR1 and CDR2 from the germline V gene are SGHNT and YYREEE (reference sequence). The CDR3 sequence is CASSPGQGGYEQYF. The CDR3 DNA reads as TGTGCCAGCAGCCCGGGACAGGGTGGTTACGAGCAGTACTTC.

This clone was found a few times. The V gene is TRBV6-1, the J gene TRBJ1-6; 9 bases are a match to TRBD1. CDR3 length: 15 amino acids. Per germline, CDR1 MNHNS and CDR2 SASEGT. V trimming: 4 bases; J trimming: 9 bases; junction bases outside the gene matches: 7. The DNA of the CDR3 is TGTGCCAGCAGTGCCCGGACAGGGGATTTTTCACCCCTCCACTTT. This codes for CASSARTGDFSPLHF.

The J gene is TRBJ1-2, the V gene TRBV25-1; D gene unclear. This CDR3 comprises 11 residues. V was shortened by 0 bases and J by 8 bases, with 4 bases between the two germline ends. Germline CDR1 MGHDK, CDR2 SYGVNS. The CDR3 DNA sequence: TGTGCCAGCAGTGAATATGGCGGCTACACCTTC. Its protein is CASSEYGGYTF.

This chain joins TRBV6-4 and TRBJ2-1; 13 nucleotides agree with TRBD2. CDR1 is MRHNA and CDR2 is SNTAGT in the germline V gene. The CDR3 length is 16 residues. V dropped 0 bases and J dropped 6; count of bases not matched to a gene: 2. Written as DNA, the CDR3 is TGTGCCAGCAGTGACTCAAGACTAGCGGGGGGCAATGAGCAGTTCTTC. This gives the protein CASSDSRLAGGNEQFF.

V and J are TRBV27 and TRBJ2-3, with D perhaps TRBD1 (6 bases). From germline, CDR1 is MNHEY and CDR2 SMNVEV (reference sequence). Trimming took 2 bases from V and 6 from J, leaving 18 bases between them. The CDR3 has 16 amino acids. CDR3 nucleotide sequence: TGTGCCAGCAGTTTAGTCGCGACAGGCCCCTGGGATACGCAGTATTTT. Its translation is CASSLVATGPWDTQYF.

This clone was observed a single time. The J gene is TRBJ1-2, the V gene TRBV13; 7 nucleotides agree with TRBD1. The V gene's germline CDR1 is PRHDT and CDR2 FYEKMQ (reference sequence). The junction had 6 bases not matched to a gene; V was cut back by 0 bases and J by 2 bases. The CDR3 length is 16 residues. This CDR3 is CASSLGHRGGNYGYTF. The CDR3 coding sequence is TGTGCCAGCAGCTTAGGACATAGAGGGGGCAACTATGGCTACACCTTC.

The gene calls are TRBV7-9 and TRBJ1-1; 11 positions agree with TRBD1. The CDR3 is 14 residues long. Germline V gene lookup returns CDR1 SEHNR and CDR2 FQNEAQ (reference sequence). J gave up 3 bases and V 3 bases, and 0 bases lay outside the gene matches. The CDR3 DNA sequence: TGTGCCAGCAGCTTGGACAGGGGGCACACTGAAGCTTTCTTT. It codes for CASSLDRGHTEAFF.

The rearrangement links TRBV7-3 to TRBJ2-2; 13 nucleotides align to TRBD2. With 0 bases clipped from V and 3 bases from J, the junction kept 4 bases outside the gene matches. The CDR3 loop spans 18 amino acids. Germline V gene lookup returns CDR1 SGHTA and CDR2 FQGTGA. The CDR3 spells CASSLTQGLAGDTGELFF. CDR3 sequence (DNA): TGTGCCAGCAGCTTAACCCAAGGACTAGCGGGAGACACCGGGGAGCTGTTTTTT.

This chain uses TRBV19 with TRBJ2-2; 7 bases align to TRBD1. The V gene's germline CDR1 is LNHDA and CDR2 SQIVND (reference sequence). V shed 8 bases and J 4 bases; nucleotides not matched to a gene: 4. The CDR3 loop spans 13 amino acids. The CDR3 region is CASETGITGELFF. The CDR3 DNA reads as TGTGCCAGTGAGACAGGGATCACCGGGGAGCTGTTTTTT.

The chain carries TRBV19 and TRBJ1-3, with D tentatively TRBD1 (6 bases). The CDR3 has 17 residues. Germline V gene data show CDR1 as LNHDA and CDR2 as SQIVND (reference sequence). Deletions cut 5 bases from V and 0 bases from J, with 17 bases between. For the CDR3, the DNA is TGTGCCAGTAGTCAGTCTCCAGGGGCCTCCTCTGGAAACACCATATATTTT. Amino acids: CASSQSPGASSGNTIYF.

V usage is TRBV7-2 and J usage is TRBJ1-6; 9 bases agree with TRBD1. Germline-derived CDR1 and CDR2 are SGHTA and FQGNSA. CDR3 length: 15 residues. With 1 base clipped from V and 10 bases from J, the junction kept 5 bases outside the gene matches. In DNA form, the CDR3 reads TGTGCCAGCAGCTTAGGGGACAGGGTTGGGTCACCCCTCCACTTT. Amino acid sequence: CASSLGDRVGSPLHF.

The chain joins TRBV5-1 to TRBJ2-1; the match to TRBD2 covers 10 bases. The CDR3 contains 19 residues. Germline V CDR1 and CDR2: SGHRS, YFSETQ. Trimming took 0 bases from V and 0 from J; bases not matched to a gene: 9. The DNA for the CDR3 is TGCGCCAGCAGCTTGGCGGCTAGCGGGGGTCGAAGCTCCTACAATGAGCAGTTCTTC. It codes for CASSLAASGGRSSYNEQFF.

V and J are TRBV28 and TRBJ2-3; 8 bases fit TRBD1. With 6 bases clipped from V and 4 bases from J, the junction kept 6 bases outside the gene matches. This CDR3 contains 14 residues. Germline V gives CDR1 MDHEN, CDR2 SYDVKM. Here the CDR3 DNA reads TGTGCCAGCAGCGTAGGACAGGGTCCAGATACGCAGTATTTT. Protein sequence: CASSVGQGPDTQYF.